This TCR beta chain was observed in a study of memory CD4+ T cells and cytomegalovirus serostatus. The study's findings and limits: Of approximately 160 reported CMV TCRbeta sequences, some 70 were found in memory CD4+ repertoires.

Profiled with immunoSEQ multiplex PCR; TCRdb holds only in-frame clones, not every one. The data show over 65,000 clones, about 75% seen once. This clone was recorded a few times. Antigen specificity is unknown. The V end lost 3 bases, the J end lost 7 bases, and 15 bases lay between the germline ends. The CDR3 loop spans 14 amino acids. Germline V gene lookup returns CDR1 MDHEN and CDR2 SYDVKM. The sort gate was single viable CD3+CD4+CD8-CD45RO+ cells for memory CD4+ T cells. The sequenced sample was memory CD4+ T cells from blood. The chain recombines TRBV28 with TRBJ1-2; D unresolved. This TCR came from an adult in good health and CMV-seropositive. In DNA form, the CDR3 reads TGTGCCAGCAGTTTTAGTCGCGGGTCCTCTGGCTACACCTTC. Protein sequence: CASSFSRGSSGYTF.